The following is a T cell receptor (beta chain) sequence with its context. The PCR ran on 60 Vbeta and 13 Jbeta primers. This table comes from immunoSEQ multiplex PCR, and its TCRdb copy is limited to in-frame clones, with some not included. Here the sample spans about 120,000 clones, roughly two thirds being singletons. The entry originates in a study of cytomegalovirus exposure and HLA in healthy donors. Germline V gene data show CDR1 as SEHNR and CDR2 as FQNEAQ (reference sequence). The ends were cut back, 0 bases at V and 4 bases at J, with 12 bases in the middle. The CDR3 has 15 residues. The gene calls are TRBV7-9 and TRBJ1-2; D perhaps matches TRBD1 (6 bases). This TCR was recovered from a man aged 18 to 29 in good health and CMV-seropositive. Sample: PBMCs. CDR3 sequence: CASSLAKPGVYGYTF. The DNA for the CDR3 is TGTGCCAGCAGCTTAGCGAAGCCAGGGGTCTATGGCTACACCTTC. Supplemented by reference TRBV7-9 and TRBJ1-2, the full variable domain reads DTGVSQNPRHKITKRGQNVTFRCDPISEHNRLYWYRQTLGQGPEFLTYFQNEAQLEKSRLLSDRFSAERPKGSFSTLEIQRTEQGDSAMYLCASSLAKPGVYGYTFGSGTRLTVV.